This T cell receptor (beta chain) appears in the sequencing data of a study of control samples from healthy donors and cancer patients. Produced via immunoSEQ multiplex PCR; TCRdb's table is partial and in-frame only. The data contain about 170,000 clones, around 90% of them singletons. Germline V gene sequence: CDR1 SGHNT, CDR2 YENEEA. V lost 4 bases to trimming and J lost 1 base, with 13 bases between them. The CDR3 runs to 15 residues. This chain connects TRBV11-3 to TRBJ2-5, with D tentatively TRBD1 or TRBD2 (5 bases each). This TCR was sampled from a woman between 40 and 55 years old in good health. The sample comprised blood. CDR3 nucleotide sequence: TGTGCCAGCAGCTCCAAACCGGGACCCCAAGAGACCCAGTACTTC. Amino acids: CASSSKPGPQETQYF. The entire variable domain, with the rest obtained from reference TRBV11-3 and TRBJ2-5, is as follows: EAGVVQSPRYKIIEKKQPVAFWCNPISGHNTLYWYLQNLGQGPELLIRYENEEAVDDSQLPKDRFSAERLKGVDSTLKIQPAELGDSAVYLCASSSKPGPQETQYFGPGTRLLVL.